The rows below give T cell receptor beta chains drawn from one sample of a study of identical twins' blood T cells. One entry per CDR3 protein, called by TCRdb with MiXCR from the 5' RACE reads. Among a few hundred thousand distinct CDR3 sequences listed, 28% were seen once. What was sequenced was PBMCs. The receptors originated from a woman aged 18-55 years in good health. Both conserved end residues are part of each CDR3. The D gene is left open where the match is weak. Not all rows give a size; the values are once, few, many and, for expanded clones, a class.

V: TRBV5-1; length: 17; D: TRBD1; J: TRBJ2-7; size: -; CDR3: CASSPGPGQASVYEQYF; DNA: TGCGCCAGCAGTCCCGGCCCCGGACAGGCATCGGTTTACGAGCAGTACTTC
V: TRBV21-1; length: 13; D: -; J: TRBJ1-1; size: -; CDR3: CAGSNSRATEAFF; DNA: TGTGCCGGCAGCAATAGCCGGGCTACTGAAGCTTTCTTT
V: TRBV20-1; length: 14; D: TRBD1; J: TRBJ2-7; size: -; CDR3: CSARGLGTGNEQYF; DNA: TGCAGTGCTAGGGGGCTGGGGACAGGGAACGAGCAGTACTTC
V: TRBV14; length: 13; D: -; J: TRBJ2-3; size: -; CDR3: CASSQDHAGAQYF; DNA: TGTGCCAGCAGCCAAGATCACGCAGGCGCGCAGTATTTT
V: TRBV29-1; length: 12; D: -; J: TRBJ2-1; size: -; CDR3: CSVVSQGDEQFF; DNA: TGCAGCGTTGTGTCCCAGGGTGATGAGCAGTTCTTC
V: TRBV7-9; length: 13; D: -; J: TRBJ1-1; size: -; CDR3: CAGGGQAETEAFF; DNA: TGTGCCGGCGGGGGACAAGCGGAGACTGAAGCTTTCTTT
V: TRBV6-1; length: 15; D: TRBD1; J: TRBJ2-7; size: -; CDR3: CASSEQRTGSYEQYF; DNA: TGTGCCAGCAGTGAACAGAGGACAGGCTCCTACGAGCAGTACTTC
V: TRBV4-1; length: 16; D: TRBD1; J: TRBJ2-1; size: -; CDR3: CASNQFRDRPYNEQFF; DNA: TGCGCCAGCAACCAATTCCGGGACAGACCATACAATGAGCAGTTCTTC
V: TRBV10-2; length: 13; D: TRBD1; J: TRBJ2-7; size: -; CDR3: CAGSRDRENEQYF; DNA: TGCGCCGGATCGAGGGACAGGGAGAACGAGCAGTACTTC
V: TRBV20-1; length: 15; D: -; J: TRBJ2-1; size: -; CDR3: CSARDSGIQGNEQFF; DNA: TGCAGTGCTAGGGATAGCGGCATCCAAGGCAATGAGCAGTTCTTC
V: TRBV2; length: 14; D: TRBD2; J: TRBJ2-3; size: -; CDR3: CASFKPAGEVSQYF; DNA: TGTGCCAGCTTTAAGCCAGCGGGAGAGGTATCGCAGTATTTT
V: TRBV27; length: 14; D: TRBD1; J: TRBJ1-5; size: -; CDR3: CASSFSDRGKPQHF; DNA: TGTGCCAGCAGTTTTTCGGACAGGGGCAAGCCCCAGCATTTT
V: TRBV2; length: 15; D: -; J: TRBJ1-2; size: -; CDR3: CASSPGRATNYGYTF; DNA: TGTGCCAGCAGCCCGGGGAGGGCAACTAACTATGGCTACACCTTC
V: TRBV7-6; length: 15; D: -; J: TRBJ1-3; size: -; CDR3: CASSQSRGTGNTIYF; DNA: TGTGCCAGCAGCCAAAGTCGGGGGACTGGAAACACCATATATTTT
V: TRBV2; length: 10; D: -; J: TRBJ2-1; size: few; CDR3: CASKGREQFF; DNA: TGTGCCAGCAAGGGGAGAGAGCAGTTCTTC
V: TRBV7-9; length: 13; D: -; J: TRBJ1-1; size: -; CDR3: CASSSISNTEAFF; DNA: TGTGCCAGCAGCTCTATCTCGAACACTGAAGCTTTCTTT
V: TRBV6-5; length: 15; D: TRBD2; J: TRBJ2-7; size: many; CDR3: CASSSTTSGVYEQYF; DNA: TGTGCCAGCAGTTCAACTACTAGCGGGGTCTACGAGCAGTACTTC
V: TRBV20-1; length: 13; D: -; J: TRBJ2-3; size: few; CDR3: CSASPAGTDTQYF; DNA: TGCAGTGCTAGTCCAGCAGGCACAGATACGCAGTATTTT
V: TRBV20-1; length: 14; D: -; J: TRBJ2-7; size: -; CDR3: CSARDPKLTYEQYF; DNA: TGCAGTGCTAGAGATCCCAAACTGACCTACGAGCAGTACTTC
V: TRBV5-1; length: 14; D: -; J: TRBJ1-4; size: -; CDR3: CVSSLQGTSEKLFF; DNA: TGCGTCAGCAGCTTGCAGGGGACGAGTGAAAAACTGTTTTTT
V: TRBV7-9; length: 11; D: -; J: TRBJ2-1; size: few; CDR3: CASTGDNEQFF; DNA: TGTGCCAGCACCGGGGACAATGAGCAGTTCTTC
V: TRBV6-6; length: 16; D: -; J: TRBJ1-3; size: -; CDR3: CASRNKGRVSGNTIYF; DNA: TGTGCCAGCAGGAACAAGGGCAGGGTCTCTGGAAACACCATATATTTT
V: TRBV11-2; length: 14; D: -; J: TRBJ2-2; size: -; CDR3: CASSFGQSTGELFF; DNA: TGTGCCAGCAGCTTCGGACAGTCCACCGGGGAGCTGTTTTTT
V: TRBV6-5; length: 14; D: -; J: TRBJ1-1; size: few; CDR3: CASRRVGMNTEAFF; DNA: TGTGCCAGCAGGAGAGTTGGTATGAACACTGAAGCTTTCTTT
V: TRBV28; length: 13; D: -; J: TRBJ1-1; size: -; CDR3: CASSFDRRTEAFF; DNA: TGTGCCAGCAGTTTTGATAGGAGGACTGAAGCTTTCTTT
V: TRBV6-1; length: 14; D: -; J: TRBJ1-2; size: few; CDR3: CASSESLSRGGYTF; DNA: TGTGCCAGCAGTGAAAGTCTCTCCCGTGGAGGCTACACCTTC
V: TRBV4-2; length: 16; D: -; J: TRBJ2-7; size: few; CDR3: CASSQTNQGFSYEQYF; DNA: TGTGCCAGCAGCCAGACAAACCAGGGCTTCTCCTACGAGCAGTACTTC
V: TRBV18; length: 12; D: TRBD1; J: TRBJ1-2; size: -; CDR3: CASSPQGPGTDF; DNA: TGTGCCAGCTCACCACAGGGTCCCGGGACAGACTTC
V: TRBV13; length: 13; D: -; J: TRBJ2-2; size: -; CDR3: CASLNPNTGELFF; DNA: TGTGCCAGCCTGAACCCGAACACCGGGGAGCTGTTTTTT
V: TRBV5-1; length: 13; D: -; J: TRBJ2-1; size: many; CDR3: CASSFSATGEQFF; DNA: TGCGCCAGCAGCTTCTCGGCTACTGGTGAGCAGTTCTTC
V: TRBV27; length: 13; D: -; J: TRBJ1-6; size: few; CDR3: CASRGWGNSPLHF; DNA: TGTGCCAGCAGGGGCTGGGGTAATTCACCCCTCCACTTT
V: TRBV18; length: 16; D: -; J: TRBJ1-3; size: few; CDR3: CASSPGTGTTGNTIYF; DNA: TGTGCCAGCTCACCGGGAACAGGGACTACTGGAAACACCATATATTTT
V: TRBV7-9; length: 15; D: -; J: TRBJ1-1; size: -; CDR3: CAGSLVGRGPTEAFF; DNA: TGTGCCGGCAGCTTAGTAGGGCGGGGGCCCACTGAAGCTTTCTTT
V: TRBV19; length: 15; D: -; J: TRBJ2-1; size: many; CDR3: CASSPFSGSYNEQFF; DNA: TGTGCCAGTAGTCCCTTTAGCGGCTCCTACAATGAGCAGTTCTTC
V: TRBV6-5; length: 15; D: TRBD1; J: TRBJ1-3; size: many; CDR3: CASSPRTGTGNTIYF; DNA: TGTGCCAGCAGTCCGAGGACAGGGACTGGAAACACCATATATTTT
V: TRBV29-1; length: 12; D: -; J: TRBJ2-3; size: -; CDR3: CSEGLGPDTQYF; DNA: TGCAGCGAGGGTTTAGGGCCAGATACGCAGTATTTT
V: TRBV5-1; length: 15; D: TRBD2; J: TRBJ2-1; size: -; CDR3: CASSLDAGEYNEQFF; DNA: TGCGCCAGCAGCTTGGACGCGGGGGAATACAATGAGCAGTTCTTC
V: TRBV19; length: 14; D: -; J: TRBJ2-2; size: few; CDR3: CASRIGLNTGELFF; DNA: TGTGCCAGTAGGATCGGACTTAACACCGGGGAGCTGTTTTTT
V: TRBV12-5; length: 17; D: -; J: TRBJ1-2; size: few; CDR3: CASGLVLTAAANYGYTF; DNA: TGTGCTAGTGGTTTGGTACTGACGGCGGCAGCGAACTATGGCTACACCTTC
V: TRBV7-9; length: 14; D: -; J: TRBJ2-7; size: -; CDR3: CASSLEGNINEQYF; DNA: TGTGCCAGCAGCTTAGAAGGGAATATCAACGAGCAGTACTTC
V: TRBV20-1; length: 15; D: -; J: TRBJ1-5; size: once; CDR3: CSAALGHLSNQPQHF; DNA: TGCAGTGCTGCCCTGGGACATCTGAGCAATCAGCCCCAGCATTTT
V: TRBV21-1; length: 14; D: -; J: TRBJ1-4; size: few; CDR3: CASSKEKGRKKLFF; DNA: TGTGCCAGCAGCAAAGAAAAGGGTAGAAAAAAACTGTTTTTT
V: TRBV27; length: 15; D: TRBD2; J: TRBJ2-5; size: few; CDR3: CASSLNGRAIQTQYF; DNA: TGTGCCAGCAGTTTAAACGGGAGGGCCATCCAGACCCAGTACTTC
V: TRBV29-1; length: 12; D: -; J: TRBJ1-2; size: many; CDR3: CSVGDLNYGYTF; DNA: TGCAGCGTCGGGGACTTGAACTATGGCTACACCTTC